This T cell receptor (beta chain) was retrieved from a study of T cell clonotyping in hematopoietic cell transplantation. Germline V gene data show CDR1 as SGHTA and CDR2 as FQGNSA. The CDR3 contains 18 residues. The J segment lost 4 bases and the V segment lost 5 bases, leaving 18 bases of the junction unmatched. Samples: about 28 days before transplant, then days 30, 100 and 180 after. Sequencing was performed with immunoSEQ multiplex PCR; in TCRdb, only in-frame clones are kept and a portion is missing. Here the sample spans approximately 7,200 clones, 88% being singletons. This clone appeared a single time. Its antigen is as yet unknown. General study findings and limits: Broader posttransplant TCR repertoire diversity was predicted by graft donor and pretransplant recipient Inverse Simpson Index values. Pathologically expanded recipient clonotypes increased progressively from day 30 to day 180 as diversity fell.

The specimen was PBMCs, collected 100 days after allogeneic stem cell transplant. The gene calls are TRBV7-2 and TRBJ2-7, with TRBD2 identical over 9 bases. This sequence was found in a young adult male patient who had an allogeneic stem cell transplant from a related donor, so the T cells may come from the graft donor. Some clones in this sample may be carry-over from other donors' samples. CDR3 nucleotide sequence: TGTGCCAGCAGCCTTCGTGTTAGCGGGAGTACCCTACCTTACGAGCAGTACGTC. This codes for CASSLRVSGSTLPYEQYV.